The rows below give T cell receptor beta chains drawn from one sample of a study of blood T cell repertoires in COVID-19. Some clones are missing from TCRdb's copy, which holds only in-frame ones; the method was immunoSEQ multiplex PCR. Of approximately 310,000 clones in the sample, 80% to 90% were seen once. The specimen was PBMCs or T cells enriched from blood (not recorded which). The receptors originated from a man aged 25-45 years who had recovered from COVID-19. Each CDR3 is given with its conserved first and last residue. The D gene is left open where the match is weak. For some rows the clone size is stated as once, few or many, or as a class when expanded; others skip it.

TRBV5-4	17	-	TRBD2	TRBJ2-7	TGTGCCAGCAGCTTGGCCGCTAGCGGGGGGGTCTTTTACGAGCAGTACTTC	CASSLAASGGVFYEQYF
TRBV6-1	15	few	-	TRBJ2-7	TGTGCCAGCAGTGACGCTACAGGGAATCCCTACGAGCAGTACTTC	CASSDATGNPYEQYF
TRBV7-8	16	-	-	TRBJ1-2	TGTGCCAGCAGCTTAGGAATAAAACGCGATAACTATGGCTACACCTTC	CASSLGIKRDNYGYTF
TRBV24-1	12	-	-	TRBJ1-2	TGTGCCACCAGTGATTGGACTGATGGCTACACCTTC	CATSDWTDGYTF
TRBV20-1	11	once	-	TRBJ1-2	TGCAGTGCTAGACCGACCGGGGGCTACACCTTC	CSARPTGGYTF
TRBV4-3	18	-	TRBD1	TRBJ2-3	TGCGCCAGCAGCCACGAACGTCGGCTGACAGGGGAGTCCGATACGCAGTATTTT	CASSHERRLTGESDTQYF
TRBV6-5	15	-	TRBD1	TRBJ2-7	TGTGCCAGCTCCGACAGGGGAAAGGTCTCCTACGAGCAGTACTTC	CASSDRGKVSYEQYF
TRBV7-6	14	-	-	TRBJ1-3	TGTGCCAGCAGCACAGGGCTACCTGGAAACACCATATATTTT	CASSTGLPGNTIYF
TRBV2	14	-	-	TRBJ2-5	TGTGCCACCACCAAGGGGGGGCTCCAAGAGACCCAGTACTTC	CATTKGGLQETQYF
TRBV2	11	-	-	TRBJ2-3	TGTGCCAGCACCAGACAAGATACGCAGTATTTT	CASTRQDTQYF
TRBV4-1	13	-	-	TRBJ1-5	TGCGCCAGCAGCCAAGATTGGGAGCAGCCCCAGCATTTT	CASSQDWEQPQHF
TRBV5-1	14	-	-	TRBJ1-1	TGCGCCAGCAGCTTCTTGCAGGGGCACACTGAAGCTTTCTTT	CASSFLQGHTEAFF
TRBV19	13	-	-	TRBJ2-7	TGTGCCAGTAGTATAAGTTCAGGGGGGGAGCAGTACTTC	CASSISSGGEQYF
TRBV5-1	16	-	TRBD1	TRBJ2-5	TGCGCCAGCAGCTTGGATGGACAGGGGGCTACGGAGACCCAGTACTTC	CASSLDGQGATETQYF
TRBV9	13	-	TRBD1	TRBJ2-5	TGTGCCAGCAGCGCAGGGGGCGGGGAGACCCAGTACTTC	CASSAGGGETQYF
TRBV24-1	14	once	-	TRBJ2-1	TGTGCCACCAGTGATTCAGGGGTCTACAATGAGCAGTTCTTC	CATSDSGVYNEQFF
TRBV24-1	17	-	-	TRBJ2-1	TGTGCCACCAGTGATTTTGGCAGGGGCGACCAGAACAATGAGCAGTTCTTC	CATSDFGRGDQNNEQFF
TRBV7-3	18	-	-	TRBJ2-2	TGTGCCAGCAGCTTAATAGCACAGGGCTCCCCTGGCACCGGGGAGCTGTTTTTT	CASSLIAQGSPGTGELFF
TRBV24-1	12	-	-	TRBJ1-2	TGTGCCACCAGTGATTTTTACTCGACAGGCCCCTTC	CATSDFYSTGPF
TRBV4-1	16	-	TRBD1	TRBJ1-5	TGCGCCAGCAGCCAAGAGCGACAGGGCCTGAATCAGCCCCAGCATTTT	CASSQERQGLNQPQHF
TRBV9	16	-	TRBD1	TRBJ2-6	TGTGCCAGCAGCGCGTCGACAGGGTACGGGGCCAACGTCCTGACTTTC	CASSASTGYGANVLTF
TRBV6-5	15	once	TRBD1	TRBJ2-3	TGTGCCAGCAGGACAGGGGGCTCCGGCACAGATACGCAGTATTTT	CASRTGGSGTDTQYF
TRBV2	14	few	TRBD1	TRBJ1-4	TGTGCCAGCAGATTCCAGGGGGCAGGGGAAAAACTGTTTTTT	CASRFQGAGEKLFF
TRBV6-6	16	-	-	TRBJ1-1	TGTGCCAGCAGCCCAGGACAGTTAGGAATGAACACTGAAGCTTTCTTT	CASSPGQLGMNTEAFF
TRBV4-1	20	-	TRBD2	TRBJ2-4	TGCGCCAGCAGCCCCGGGACTAGCGGGGGGGCAAAACTAGCCAAAAACATTCAGTACTTC	CASSPGTSGGAKLAKNIQYF
TRBV3-1/TRBV3-2	14	-	TRBD2	TRBJ2-7	TGTGCCAGCAGCCGCGGGGGGCTTCACTACGAGCAGTACTTC	CASSRGGLHYEQYF
TRBV30	10	-	-	TRBJ1-2	TGTGCCTGGAGTGTCCTAAAGCCCACCTTC	CAWSVLKPTF
TRBV15	14	-	-	TRBJ2-7	TGTGCCACCAGCAGAGGCACAGGCCCCTACGAGCAGTACTTC	CATSRGTGPYEQYF
TRBV7-2	15	-	TRBD1	TRBJ2-5	TGTGCCAGCAGCTTGGAAGGGACAGGGGGGAGGACCCAGTACTTC	CASSLEGTGGRTQYF
TRBV7-9	14	-	-	TRBJ1-4	TGTGCCAGCAGCCCCGGACAGATAAGTGAAAAACTGTTTTTT	CASSPGQISEKLFF
TRBV4-3	16	once	-	TRBJ2-3	TGCGCCAGCAGCCAAGACCCCCAGCGGGGCACAGATACGCAGTATTTT	CASSQDPQRGTDTQYF
TRBV6-6	13	once	-	TRBJ1-6	TGTGCCAGCTTTCCGGACAGTAATTCACCCCTCCACTTT	CASFPDSNSPLHF
TRBV10-3	13	-	TRBD1	TRBJ1-2	TGTGCCACGTGGACAGGGGACAACTATGGCTACACCTTC	CATWTGDNYGYTF
TRBV19	14	-	TRBD1	TRBJ1-1	TGTGCCAGTAGTATTAGGGGGCGCCTAATGGAAGCTTTCTTT	CASSIRGRLMEAFF
TRBV24-1	15	-	-	TRBJ2-3	TGTGCCACCAGTGATCCCTTGCGGGCGGCAGATACGCAGTATTTT	CATSDPLRAADTQYF
TRBV6-5	15	-	TRBD1	TRBJ1-1	TGTGCCAGCAGTTTGGGACAGAAAATGAACACTGAAGCTTTCTTT	CASSLGQKMNTEAFF
TRBV2	14	few	-	TRBJ1-3	TGTGCCAGCATTTACCCGGGGTATGGAAACACCATATATTTT	CASIYPGYGNTIYF
TRBV5-1	16	-	-	TRBJ1-6	TGCGCCAGCAGCTTCTTTCTCGGGGGACGCAATTCACCCCTCCACTTT	CASSFFLGGRNSPLHF
TRBV3-1/TRBV3-2	17	-	TRBD1	TRBJ2-2	TGTGCCAGCCAGGGGACAGGGGCCGCCGTACACACCGGGGAGCTGTTTTTT	CASQGTGAAVHTGELFF
TRBV9	17	-	TRBD2	TRBJ2-5	TGTGCCAGCAGCGGAAGGACTAGCGGGGGGTTGTTAGAGACCCAGTACTTC	CASSGRTSGGLLETQYF
TRBV5-1	17	-	TRBD1	TRBJ1-6	TGCGCCAGCAGCTTGACAGGGGCAATCTCCTATAATTCACCCCTCCACTTT	CASSLTGAISYNSPLHF
TRBV19	14	once	-	TRBJ1-2	TGTGCCAGTAGTATAGTGGGGGCCAACTATGGCTACACCTTC	CASSIVGANYGYTF
TRBV5-4	13	few	-	TRBJ1-1	TGTGCCAGCAGCCGCAACCGGGAGTTCGAAGCTTTCTTT	CASSRNREFEAFF
TRBV19	16	-	TRBD2	TRBJ2-1	TGTGCCAGTAGTATCCTGCTAGCGGGGGCCGACAATGAGCAGTTCTTC	CASSILLAGADNEQFF
TRBV6-6	14	-	-	TRBJ2-7	TGTGCCAGCAGCGGGACATCTAGCTCCTACGAGCAGTACTTC	CASSGTSSSYEQYF
TRBV19	15	-	TRBD1	TRBJ1-2	TGTGCCAGTAGTTCCAGGGACAGGCCAAACTATGGCTACACCTTC	CASSSRDRPNYGYTF
TRBV3-1/TRBV3-2	13	-	-	TRBJ1-1	TGTGCCAGCAGCCAAGAACCCAGGGCACAAGCTTTCTTT	CASSQEPRAQAFF
TRBV6-2/TRBV6-3	16	-	-	TRBJ1-3	TGTGCCAGCAGTTACGTCAGGGGCGGCTCTGGAAACACCATATATTTT	CASSYVRGGSGNTIYF
TRBV4-2	16	-	-	TRBJ2-1	TGTGCCAGCAGCCAAGATAACGCGGGGAGCCCGTTGGAGCAGTTCTTC	CASSQDNAGSPLEQFF